This entry features one T cell receptor beta chain sequence. The authors split each subset's genomic DNA evenly across several immunoSEQ plates. Ten immunoSEQ deep assay plates were used to sequence unsorted PBMC DNA. Assay used: immunoSEQ multiplex PCR; TCRdb lists only in-frame clones, some missing. The sample contains 450,000 to 500,000 clones, around 73% of which appear only once. The sample is drawn from a study of shared clonotypes between healthy human individuals. The CDR3 totals 18 residues. CDR1 and CDR2 (germline): MDHEN, SYDVKM. V lost 1 base, J lost 0 bases, and 16 bases lay in between. J is TRBJ1-5 and V is TRBV28, with D unresolved. Sequenced material: PBMCs. This receptor was taken from a woman aged 40 to 49 in good health. Some clones in this sample may be carry-over from other donors' samples. The CDR3 DNA reads as TGTGCCAGCAGTTTATTTCCCTTCGGGCAGTATAGCAATCAGCCCCAGCATTTT. This encodes CASSLFPFGQYSNQPQHF.